The 2 T cell receptor beta chains in this list originate from one sample, sequenced in a study of T cells after yellow fever vaccination. A single record per CDR3 protein comes from TCRdb applying MiXCR to the 5' RACE reads. The table includes 300,000 or so distinct CDR3 sequences, roughly 8.3% detected once. The sample was PBMCs, taken more than 35 days after the first yellow fever vaccination. All receptors come from a man between 18 and 35 years old who received the YFV17D yellow fever vaccine.

This clonotype was detected many times. This chain joins TRBV7-3 and TRBJ1-1; TRBD1 might be the D (5 bases). There are 13 residues in the CDR3. V was trimmed by 5 bases and J by 1 base, leaving 8 bases between them. Germline V gene data show CDR1 as SGHTA and CDR2 as FQGTGA. CDR3 nucleotides: TGTGCCAGCAGCCAACAGGAGAACACTGAAGCTTTCTTT. Amino acids: CASSQQENTEAFF.

V and J are TRBV5-5 and TRBJ1-2; D uncertain. This CDR3 region has 15 residues. Trimming left V 2 bases short and J 1 base short, with 12 bases between. Looked up from germline, CDR1 is SGHKS and CDR2 is YYEKEE (reference sequence). CDR3 loop: CASSFRTENNYGYTF. The CDR3 nucleotides are TGTGCCAGCAGCTTTAGAACAGAAAATAACTATGGCTACACCTTC.